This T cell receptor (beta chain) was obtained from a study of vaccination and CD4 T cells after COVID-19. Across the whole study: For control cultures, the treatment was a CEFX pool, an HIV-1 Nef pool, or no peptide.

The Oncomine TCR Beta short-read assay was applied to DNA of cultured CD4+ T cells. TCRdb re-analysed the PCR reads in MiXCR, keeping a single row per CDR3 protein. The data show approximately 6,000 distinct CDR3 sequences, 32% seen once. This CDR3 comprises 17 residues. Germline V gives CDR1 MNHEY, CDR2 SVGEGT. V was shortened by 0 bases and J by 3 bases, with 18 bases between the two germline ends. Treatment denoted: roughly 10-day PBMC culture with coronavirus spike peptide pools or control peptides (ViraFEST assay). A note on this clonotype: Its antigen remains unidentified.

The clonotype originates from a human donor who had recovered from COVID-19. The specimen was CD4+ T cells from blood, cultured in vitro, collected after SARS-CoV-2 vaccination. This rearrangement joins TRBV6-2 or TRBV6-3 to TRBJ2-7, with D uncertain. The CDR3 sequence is CASSYSILLAGSYEQYF. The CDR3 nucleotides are TGTGCCAGCAGTTACTCGATACTTTTGGCCGGTAGCTACGAGCAGTACTTC.